This TCR beta chain was identified during a study of T cells in localized non-small cell lung cancer. The repertoire was sequenced with immunoSEQ multiplex PCR; TCRdb's copy has only in-frame clones and lacks some. The data show over 40,000 clones, with 86% seen just once and roughly 7% held by the top ten. V dropped 1 base and J dropped 1 base, with 10 bases sitting between them. CDR1 is MGHRA, CDR2 YSYEKL, per germline. CDR3 length: 15 residues. The chain recombines TRBV4-1 with TRBJ1-1; D gene unclear. This material consisted of peripheral blood, taken before any cancer treatment. The receptor was isolated from a woman between 18 and 49 years old with stage III lung adenocarcinoma. CDR3 sequence reads: CASSQAGYENTEAFF. The CDR3 nucleotides read TGCGCCAGCAGCCAAGCGGGTTACGAGAACACTGAAGCTTTCTTT.